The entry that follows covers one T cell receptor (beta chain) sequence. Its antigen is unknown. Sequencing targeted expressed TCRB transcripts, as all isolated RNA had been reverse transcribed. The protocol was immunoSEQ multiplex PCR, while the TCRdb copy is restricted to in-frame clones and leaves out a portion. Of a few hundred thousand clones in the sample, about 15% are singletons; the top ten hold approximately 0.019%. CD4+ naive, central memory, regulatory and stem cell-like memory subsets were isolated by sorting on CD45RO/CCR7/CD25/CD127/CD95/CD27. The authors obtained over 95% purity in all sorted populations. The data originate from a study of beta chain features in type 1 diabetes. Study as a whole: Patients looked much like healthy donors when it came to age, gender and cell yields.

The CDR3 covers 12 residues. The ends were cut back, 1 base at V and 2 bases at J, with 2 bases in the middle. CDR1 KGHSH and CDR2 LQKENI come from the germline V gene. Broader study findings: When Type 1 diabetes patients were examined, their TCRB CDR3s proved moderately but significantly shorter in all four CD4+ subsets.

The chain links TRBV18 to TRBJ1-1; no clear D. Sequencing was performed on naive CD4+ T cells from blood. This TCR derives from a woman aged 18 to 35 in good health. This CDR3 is CASSPLNTEAFF. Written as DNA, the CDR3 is TGTGCCAGCTCACCACTAAACACTGAAGCTTTCTTT.